Detailed here is one T cell receptor (beta chain). In the original analysis: How many nucleated cells were present was estimated from reference gene primer amplification. Profiled with immunoSEQ multiplex PCR; TCRdb holds only in-frame clones, not every one. V and J calls and clone size follow that table, whereas D and trimming were derived from the DNA. The repertoire has around 180,000 clones, 75% to 85% of them found once; the top ten carry approximately 1.5%. The data are from a study of blood T cell repertoires in COVID-19. For the study at large: The samples span acute and convalescent COVID-19 from the United States, Italy and Spain.

V shed 4 bases, J shed 2 bases, and the junction held 10 bases outside the gene matches. The CDR3 is 16 amino acids. Germline assignment: CDR1 SGHTA and CDR2 FQGNSA. The TCR sequence derives from a human donor in a cohort sampled during active COVID-19. The J gene is TRBJ2-7, the V gene TRBV7-2; 8 nucleotides match TRBD1. Input material: peripheral blood. CDR3 DNA sequence: TGTGCCAGCAGCTCCTACCCGGGACAGGTGACCTACGAGCAGTACTTC. Its protein is CASSSYPGQVTYEQYF.